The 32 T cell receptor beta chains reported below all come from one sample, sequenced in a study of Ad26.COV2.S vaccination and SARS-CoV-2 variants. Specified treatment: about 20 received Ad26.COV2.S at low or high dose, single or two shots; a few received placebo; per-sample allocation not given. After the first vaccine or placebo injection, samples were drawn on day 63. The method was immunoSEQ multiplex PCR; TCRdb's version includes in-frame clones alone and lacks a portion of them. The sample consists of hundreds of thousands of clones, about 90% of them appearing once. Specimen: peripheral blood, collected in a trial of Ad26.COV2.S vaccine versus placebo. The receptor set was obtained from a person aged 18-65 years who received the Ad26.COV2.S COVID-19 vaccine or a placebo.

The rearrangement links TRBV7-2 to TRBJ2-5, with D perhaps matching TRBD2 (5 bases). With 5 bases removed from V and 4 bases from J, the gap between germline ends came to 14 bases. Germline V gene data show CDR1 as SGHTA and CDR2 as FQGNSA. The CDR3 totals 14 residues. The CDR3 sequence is CASSDRGSRETQYF. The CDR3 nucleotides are TGTGCCAGCAGCGACCGAGGGTCGCGAGAGACCCAGTACTTC.

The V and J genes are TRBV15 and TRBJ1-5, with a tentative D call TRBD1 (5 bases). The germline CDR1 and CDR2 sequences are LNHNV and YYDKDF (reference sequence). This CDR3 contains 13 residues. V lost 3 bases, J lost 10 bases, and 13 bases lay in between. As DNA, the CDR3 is TGTGCCACCAGCAGCGTCCGAAGGGGACCCCAGCATTTT. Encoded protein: CATSSVRRGPQHF.

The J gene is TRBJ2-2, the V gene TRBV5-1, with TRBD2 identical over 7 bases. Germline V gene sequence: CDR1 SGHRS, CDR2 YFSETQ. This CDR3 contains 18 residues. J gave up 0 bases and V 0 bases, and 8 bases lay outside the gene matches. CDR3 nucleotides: TGCGCCAGCAGCTTGGCGGTCGGGGGACTATCGAACACCGGGGAGCTGTTTTTT. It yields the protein CASSLAVGGLSNTGELFF. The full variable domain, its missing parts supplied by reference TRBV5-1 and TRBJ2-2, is KAGVTQTPRYLIKTRGQQVTLSCSPISGHRSVSWYQQTPGQGLQFLFEYFSETQRNKGNFPGRFSGRQFSNSRSEMNVSTLELGDSALYLCASSLAVGGLSNTGELFFGEGSRLTVL.

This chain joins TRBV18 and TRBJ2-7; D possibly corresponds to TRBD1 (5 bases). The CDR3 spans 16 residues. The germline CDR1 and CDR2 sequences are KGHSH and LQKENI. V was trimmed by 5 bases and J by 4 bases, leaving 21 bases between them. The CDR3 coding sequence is TGTGCCAGCTCATCAACCAACCGGACAATAACTTACGAGCAGTACTTC. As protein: CASSSTNRTITYEQYF. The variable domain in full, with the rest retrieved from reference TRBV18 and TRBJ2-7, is NAGVMQNPRHLVRRRGQEARLRCSPMKGHSHVYWYRQLPEEGLKFMVYLQKENIIDESGMPKERFSAEFPKEGPSILRIQQVVRGDSAAYFCASSSTNRTITYEQYFGPGTRLTVT.

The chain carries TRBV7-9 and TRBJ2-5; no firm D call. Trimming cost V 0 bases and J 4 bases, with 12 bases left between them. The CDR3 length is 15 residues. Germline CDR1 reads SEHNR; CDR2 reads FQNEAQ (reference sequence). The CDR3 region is CASSLALLVAETQYF. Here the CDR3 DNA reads TGTGCCAGCAGCTTAGCGCTTCTAGTGGCAGAGACCCAGTACTTC.

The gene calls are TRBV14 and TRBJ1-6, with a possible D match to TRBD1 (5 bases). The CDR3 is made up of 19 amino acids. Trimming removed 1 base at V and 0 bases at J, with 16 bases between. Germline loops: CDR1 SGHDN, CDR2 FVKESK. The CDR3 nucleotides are TGTGCCAGCAGCCAAGGAAGGGGCCCCCTTAGCTCCTATAATTCACCCCTCCACTTT. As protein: CASSQGRGPLSSYNSPLHF.

CDR3 sequence reads: CASSLDGTGTYEQYF. The CDR3 coding sequence is TGTGCCAGCAGCTTGGATGGGACAGGTACCTACGAGCAGTACTTC. The V and J genes are TRBV5-4 and TRBJ2-7, with 8 bases that match TRBD1. This CDR3 has 15 amino acids. After removal of 0 bases from V and 2 bases from J, the junction contained 4 bases not matched to a gene. In germline, CDR1 is SGHNT, CDR2 YYREEE (reference sequence).

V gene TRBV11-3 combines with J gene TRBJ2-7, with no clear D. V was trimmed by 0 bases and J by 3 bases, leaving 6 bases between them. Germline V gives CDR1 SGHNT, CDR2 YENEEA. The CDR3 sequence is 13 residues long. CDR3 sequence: CASSLDLGYEQYF. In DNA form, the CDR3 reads TGTGCCAGCAGCTTAGATCTGGGCTACGAGCAGTACTTC.

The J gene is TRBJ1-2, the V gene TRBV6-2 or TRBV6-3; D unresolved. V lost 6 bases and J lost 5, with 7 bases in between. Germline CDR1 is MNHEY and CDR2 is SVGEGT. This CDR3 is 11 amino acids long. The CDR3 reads CASSFAYGYTF. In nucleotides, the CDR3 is TGTGCCAGCAGCTTCGCGTATGGCTACACCTTC.

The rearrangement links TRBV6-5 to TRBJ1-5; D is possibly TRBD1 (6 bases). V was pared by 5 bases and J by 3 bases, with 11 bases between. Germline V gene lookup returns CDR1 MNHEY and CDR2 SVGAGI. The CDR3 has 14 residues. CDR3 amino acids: CASSQRQDNQPQHF. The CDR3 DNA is TGTGCCAGCAGTCAGAGACAGGACAATCAGCCCCAGCATTTT.

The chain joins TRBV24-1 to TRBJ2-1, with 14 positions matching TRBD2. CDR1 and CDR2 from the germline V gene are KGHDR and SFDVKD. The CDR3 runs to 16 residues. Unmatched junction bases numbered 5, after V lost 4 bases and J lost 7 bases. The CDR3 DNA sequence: TGTGCCACCAGTGACGTGACTAGCGGGGGGGGGAATGAGCAGTTCTTC. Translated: CATSDVTSGGGNEQFF.

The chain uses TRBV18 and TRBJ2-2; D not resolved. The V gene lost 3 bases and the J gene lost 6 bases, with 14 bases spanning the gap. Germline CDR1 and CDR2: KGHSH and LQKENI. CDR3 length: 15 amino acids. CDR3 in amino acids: CASSPSSIGAGELFF. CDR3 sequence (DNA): TGTGCCAGCTCACCCTCCTCTATTGGGGCCGGGGAGCTGTTTTTT.

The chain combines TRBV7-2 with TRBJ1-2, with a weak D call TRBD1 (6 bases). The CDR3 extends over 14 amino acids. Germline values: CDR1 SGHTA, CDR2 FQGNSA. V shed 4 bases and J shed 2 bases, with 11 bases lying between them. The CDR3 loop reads CASSYVTGNYGYTF. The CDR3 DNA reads TGTGCCAGCAGCTATGTAACAGGGAACTATGGCTACACCTTC. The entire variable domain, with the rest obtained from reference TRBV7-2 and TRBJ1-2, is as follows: GAGVSQSPSNKVTEKGKDVELRCDPISGHTALYWYRQSLGQGLEFLIYFQGNSAPDKSGLPSDRFSAERTGGSVSTLTIQRTQQEDSAVYLCASSYVTGNYGYTFGSGTRLTVV.

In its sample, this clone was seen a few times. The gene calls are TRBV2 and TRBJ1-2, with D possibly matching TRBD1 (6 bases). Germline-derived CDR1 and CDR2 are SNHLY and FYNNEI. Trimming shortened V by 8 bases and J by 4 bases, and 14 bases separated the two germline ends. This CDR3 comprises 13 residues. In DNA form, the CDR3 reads TGTGCCAGCGTAAAGGACAGAGTCTATGGCTACACCTTC. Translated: CASVKDRVYGYTF.

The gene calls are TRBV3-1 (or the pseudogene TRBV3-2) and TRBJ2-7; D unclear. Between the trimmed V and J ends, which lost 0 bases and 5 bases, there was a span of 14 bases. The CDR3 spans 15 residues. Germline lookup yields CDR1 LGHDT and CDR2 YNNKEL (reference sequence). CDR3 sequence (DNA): TGTGCCAGCAGCCAAGAGACCTCCCCCACCAACGAGCAGTACTTC. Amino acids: CASSQETSPTNEQYF.

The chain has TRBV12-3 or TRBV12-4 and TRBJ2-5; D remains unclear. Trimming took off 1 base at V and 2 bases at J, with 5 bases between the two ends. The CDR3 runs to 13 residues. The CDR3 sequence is CASSLGQQETQYF. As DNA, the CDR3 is TGTGCCAGCAGTTTAGGCCAACAAGAGACCCAGTACTTC.

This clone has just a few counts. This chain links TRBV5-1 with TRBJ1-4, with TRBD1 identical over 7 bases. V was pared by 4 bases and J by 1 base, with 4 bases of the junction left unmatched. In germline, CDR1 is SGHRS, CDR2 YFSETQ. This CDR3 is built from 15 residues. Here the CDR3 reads CASSSRDRTNEKLFF. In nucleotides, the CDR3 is TGCGCCAGCAGCAGCCGGGACAGAACTAATGAAAAACTGTTTTTT. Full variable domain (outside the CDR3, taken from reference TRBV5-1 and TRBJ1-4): KAGVTQTPRYLIKTRGQQVTLSCSPISGHRSVSWYQQTPGQGLQFLFEYFSETQRNKGNFPGRFSGRQFSNSRSEMNVSTLELGDSALYLCASSSRDRTNEKLFFGSGTQLSVL.

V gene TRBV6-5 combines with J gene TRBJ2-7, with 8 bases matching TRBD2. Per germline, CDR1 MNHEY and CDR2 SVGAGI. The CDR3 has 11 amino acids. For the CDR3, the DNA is TGTGCTAGCGGGGTGAACTACGAGCAGTACTTC. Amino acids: CASGVNYEQYF.

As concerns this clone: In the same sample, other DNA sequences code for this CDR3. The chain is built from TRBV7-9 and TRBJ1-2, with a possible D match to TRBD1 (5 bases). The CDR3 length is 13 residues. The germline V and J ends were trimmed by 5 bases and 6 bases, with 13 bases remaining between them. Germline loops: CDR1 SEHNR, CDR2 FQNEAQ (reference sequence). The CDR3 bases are TGTGCCAGCAGCCTCGCCGGAGGGGATGGCTACACCTTC. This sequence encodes CASSLAGGDGYTF.

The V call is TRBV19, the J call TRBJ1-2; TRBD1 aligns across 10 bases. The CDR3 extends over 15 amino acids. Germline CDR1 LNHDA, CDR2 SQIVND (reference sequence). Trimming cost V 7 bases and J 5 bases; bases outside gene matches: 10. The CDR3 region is CASTQGRDRGYGYTF. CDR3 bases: TGTGCCAGTACCCAAGGCCGGGACAGGGGTTATGGCTACACCTTC. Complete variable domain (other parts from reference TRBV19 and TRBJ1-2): DGGITQSPKYLFRKEGQNVTLSCEQNLNHDAMYWYRQDPGQGLRLIYYSQIVNDFQKGDIAEGYSVSREKKESFPLTVTSAQKNPTAFYLCASTQGRDRGYGYTFGSGTRLTVV.

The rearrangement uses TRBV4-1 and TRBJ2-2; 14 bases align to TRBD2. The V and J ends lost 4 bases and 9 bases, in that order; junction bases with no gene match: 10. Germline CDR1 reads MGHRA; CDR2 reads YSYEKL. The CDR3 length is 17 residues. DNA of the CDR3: TGCGCCAGCAGCCTGGGACTAGCGGGGGCCCCGGGCAGGGAGCTGTTTTTT. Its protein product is CASSLGLAGAPGRELFF.

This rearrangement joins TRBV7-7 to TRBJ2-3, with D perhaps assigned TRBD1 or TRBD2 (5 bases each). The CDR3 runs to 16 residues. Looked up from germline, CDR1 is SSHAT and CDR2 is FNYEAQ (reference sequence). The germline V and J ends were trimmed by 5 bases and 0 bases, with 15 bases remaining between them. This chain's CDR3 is CASSARVGVSTDTQYF. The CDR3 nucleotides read TGTGCCAGCAGCGCCAGGGTCGGGGTTAGCACAGATACGCAGTATTTT.

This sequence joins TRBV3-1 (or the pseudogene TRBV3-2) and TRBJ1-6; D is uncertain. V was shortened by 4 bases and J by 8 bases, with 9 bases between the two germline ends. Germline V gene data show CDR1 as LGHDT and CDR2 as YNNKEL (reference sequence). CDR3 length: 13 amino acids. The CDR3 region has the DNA TGTGCCAGCAGCCCGCCCTCGTATTCACCCCTCCACTTT. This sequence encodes CASSPPSYSPLHF.

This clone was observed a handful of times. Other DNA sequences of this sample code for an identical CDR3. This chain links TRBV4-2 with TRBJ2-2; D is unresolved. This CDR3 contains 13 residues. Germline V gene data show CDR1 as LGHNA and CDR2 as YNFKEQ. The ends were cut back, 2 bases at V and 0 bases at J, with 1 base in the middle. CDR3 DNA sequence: TGTGCCAGCAGCCAATCGAACACCGGGGAGCTGTTTTTT. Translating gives CASSQSNTGELFF.

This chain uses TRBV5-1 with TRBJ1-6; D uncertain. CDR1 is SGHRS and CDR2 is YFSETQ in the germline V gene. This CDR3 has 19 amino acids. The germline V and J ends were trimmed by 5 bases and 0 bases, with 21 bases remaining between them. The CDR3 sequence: CASRQGYSDAASYNSPLHF. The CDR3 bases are TGCGCCAGCAGACAAGGGTATAGTGACGCTGCCTCCTATAATTCACCCCTCCACTTT.

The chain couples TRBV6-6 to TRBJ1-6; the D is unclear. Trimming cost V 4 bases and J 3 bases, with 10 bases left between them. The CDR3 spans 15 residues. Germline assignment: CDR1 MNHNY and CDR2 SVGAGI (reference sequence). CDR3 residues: CASSSSFVYNSPLHF. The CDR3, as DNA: TGTGCCAGCAGTTCTTCATTCGTCTATAATTCACCCCTCCACTTT.

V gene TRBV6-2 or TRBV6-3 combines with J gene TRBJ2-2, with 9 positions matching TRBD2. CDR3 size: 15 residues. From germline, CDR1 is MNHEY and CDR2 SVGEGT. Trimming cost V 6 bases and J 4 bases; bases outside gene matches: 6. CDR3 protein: CASSLAGSGTGELFF. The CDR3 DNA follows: TGTGCCAGCAGCCTAGCGGGAAGTGGCACCGGGGAGCTGTTTTTT.

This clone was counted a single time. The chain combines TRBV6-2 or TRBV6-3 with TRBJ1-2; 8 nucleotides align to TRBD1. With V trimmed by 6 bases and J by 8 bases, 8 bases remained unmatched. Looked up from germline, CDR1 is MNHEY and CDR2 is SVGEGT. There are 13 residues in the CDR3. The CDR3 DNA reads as TGTGCCAGCAGCCCCACAGGGGGAGGCGGCTACACCTTC. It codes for CASSPTGGGGYTF.

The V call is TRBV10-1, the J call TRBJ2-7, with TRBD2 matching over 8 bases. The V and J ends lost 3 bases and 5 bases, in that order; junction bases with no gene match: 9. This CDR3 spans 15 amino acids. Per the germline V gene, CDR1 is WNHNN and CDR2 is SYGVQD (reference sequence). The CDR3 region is CASSDGSGGPHEQYF. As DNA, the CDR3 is TGCGCCAGCAGTGATGGGTCGGGAGGGCCCCACGAGCAGTACTTC.

CDR3 DNA: TGTGCCAGCAGCCTACAGGGGGAGCGGTCCTACAATGAGCAGTTCTTC. Translation gives CASSLQGERSYNEQFF. The chain recombines TRBV4-2 with TRBJ2-1, with 8 bases that match TRBD1. Germline V CDR1 and CDR2: LGHNA, YNFKEQ. This CDR3 has 16 residues. V shed 4 bases, J shed 1 base, and the junction held 6 bases outside the gene matches.

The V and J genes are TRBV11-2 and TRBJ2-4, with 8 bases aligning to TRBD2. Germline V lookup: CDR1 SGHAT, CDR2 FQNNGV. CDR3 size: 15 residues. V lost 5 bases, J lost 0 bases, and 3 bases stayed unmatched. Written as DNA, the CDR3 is TGTGCCAGCAGCGCGGGGGGTCTAGCCAAAAACATTCAGTACTTC. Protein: CASSAGGLAKNIQYF.

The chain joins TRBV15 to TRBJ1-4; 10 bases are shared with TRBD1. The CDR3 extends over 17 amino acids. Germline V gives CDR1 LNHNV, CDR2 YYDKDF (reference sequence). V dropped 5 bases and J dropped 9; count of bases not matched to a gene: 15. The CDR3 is CATSSRQGAVQAQKLFF. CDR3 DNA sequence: TGTGCCACCAGCTCCAGACAGGGGGCGGTTCAAGCCCAAAAACTGTTTTTT.